This TCR beta chain came from a study of cytomegalovirus exposure and HLA in healthy donors. CDR3 size: 18 residues. Trimming at V came to 4 bases and at J to 2 bases, leaving 10 bases not matched to a gene. CDR1 is MDHEN and CDR2 is SYDVKM in the germline V gene. 13 Jbeta primers and 60 Vbeta primers were used for the PCR. Clones were sequenced by immunoSEQ multiplex PCR, and TCRdb holds only the in-frame ones, with some missing. The sample lists fewer than 140,000 clones; about three quarters were seen once. Whole-study findings and limits: A later analysis reportedly found that, within productive TCRs, an Asian-associated ancestry cluster had fewer N-insertions than the mean observed across the roughly 610 donors. Certain indistinguishable V segments, among them TRBV6-2 and TRBV6-3, were excluded. The authors later found TCR association rates varying by HLA locus, with DRB1 most and HLA-C fewest.

On this clone: Its antigen is as yet unknown.

Healthy bone marrow donors supplied every sample. This TCR was recovered from a boy between 10 and 17 years old in good health and CMV-seronegative. The chain is built from TRBV28 and TRBJ2-7; 14 bases are shared with TRBD2. The sequencing input was PBMCs. Here the CDR3 reads CASSSPGLAGGLPYEQYF. The CDR3 region has the DNA TGTGCCAGCAGTTCCCCCGGACTAGCGGGGGGCCTACCCTACGAGCAGTACTTC.